These 8 T cell receptor beta chains were all obtained from the same sample, sequenced in a study of patients and donors after allogeneic stem cell transplantation. TCRdb re-analysed the RT-PCR reads in MiXCR, keeping a single row per CDR3 protein. This table has 100,000 to 120,000 distinct CDR3 sequences, less than 45% appearing once. Material: blood, either unsorted or a sorted T cell fraction (not recorded which). The receptors originated from a human donor who was either an allogeneic HSCT recipient or a stem cell or donor lymphocyte infusion donor (not recorded which). It is not recorded whose cells these are; they may come from a transplant donor.

The chain links TRBV10-3 to TRBJ2-1; tentatively, D is TRBD1 (5 bases). This CDR3 is 13 amino acids long. Trimming stripped 8 bases from V and 10 bases from J, with 18 bases between. The germline V gene has CDR1 ENHRY and CDR2 SYGVKD. The DNA for the CDR3 is TGTGCCATCCGACCCCATCCCCGACAGGAGCAGTTCTTC. Translation: CAIRPHPRQEQFF.

The V call is TRBV29-1, the J call TRBJ1-1; 9 positions match TRBD1. This CDR3 contains 13 residues. V trimming: 6 bases; J trimming: 4 bases; junction bases outside the gene matches: 6. Per germline, CDR1 SQVTM and CDR2 ANQGSEA. The CDR3 region has the DNA TGCAGCGTAGGGACAGGGTTTTTCACTGAAGCTTTCTTT. It specifies CSVGTGFFTEAFF.

The chain links TRBV7-9 to TRBJ2-7; 14 bases align to TRBD2. The CDR3 covers 18 residues. The V segment lost 5 bases and the J segment 4 bases; nucleotides outside the gene matches: 13. Germline V gene sequence: CDR1 SEHNR, CDR2 FQNEAQ (reference sequence). The CDR3 DNA reads as TGTGCCAGCAGCACACCGGGACTAGCGGGAGTTAAGGGTTACGAGCAGTACTTC. Protein product: CASSTPGLAGVKGYEQYF.

J is TRBJ1-5 and V is TRBV24-1; 8 nucleotides match TRBD1. The germline V gene has CDR1 KGHDR and CDR2 SFDVKD. The CDR3 runs 14 residues. The J segment lost 5 bases and the V segment lost 3 bases, leaving 2 bases of the junction unmatched. CDR3 sequence (DNA): TGTGCCACCAGTGATCGACAGGGGCATCAGCCCCAGCATTTT. Translated, it gives CATSDRQGHQPQHF.

The rearrangement links TRBV6-6 to TRBJ2-1, with TRBD1 matching 8 bases. Germline V CDR1 and CDR2: MNHNY, SVGAGI (reference sequence). Unmatched junction bases numbered 5, after V lost 2 bases and J lost 8 bases. The CDR3 has 14 residues. The CDR3 nucleotides are TGTGCCAGCAGTTACATCCCAGGGGGCGATGAGCAGTTCTTC. Translation gives CASSYIPGGDEQFF.

CDR3 nucleotide sequence: TGCAGCGTTGAAGCCAGGGCCGAAGAGACCCAGTACTTC. Translated: CSVEARAEETQYF. The gene calls are TRBV29-1 and TRBJ2-5; D is perhaps TRBD1 (5 bases). V was pared by 1 base and J by 3 bases, with 9 bases between. CDR1 and CDR2 from the germline V gene are SQVTM and ANQGSEA. The CDR3 is made up of 13 amino acids.

The V gene is TRBV7-2, the J gene TRBJ2-2; 8 bases line up with TRBD2. The CDR3 is 14 residues long. Germline CDR1 is SGHTA and CDR2 is FQGNSA. Trimming took 3 bases from V and 5 from J; bases not matched to a gene: 2. The CDR3 region has the DNA TGTGCCAGCAGCTTGGCGGGAGGTACCGGGGAGCTGTTTTTT. It codes for CASSLAGGTGELFF.

The chain carries TRBV7-2 and TRBJ2-1, with D perhaps TRBD1 (7 bases). The ends were cut back, 4 bases at V and 8 bases at J, with 12 bases in the middle. The CDR3 length is 13 residues. Per germline, CDR1 SGHTA and CDR2 FQGNSA. The CDR3 loop is CASSSGGSYEQFF. In DNA form, the CDR3 reads TGTGCCAGCAGCTCAGGGGGGTCGTATGAGCAGTTCTTC.